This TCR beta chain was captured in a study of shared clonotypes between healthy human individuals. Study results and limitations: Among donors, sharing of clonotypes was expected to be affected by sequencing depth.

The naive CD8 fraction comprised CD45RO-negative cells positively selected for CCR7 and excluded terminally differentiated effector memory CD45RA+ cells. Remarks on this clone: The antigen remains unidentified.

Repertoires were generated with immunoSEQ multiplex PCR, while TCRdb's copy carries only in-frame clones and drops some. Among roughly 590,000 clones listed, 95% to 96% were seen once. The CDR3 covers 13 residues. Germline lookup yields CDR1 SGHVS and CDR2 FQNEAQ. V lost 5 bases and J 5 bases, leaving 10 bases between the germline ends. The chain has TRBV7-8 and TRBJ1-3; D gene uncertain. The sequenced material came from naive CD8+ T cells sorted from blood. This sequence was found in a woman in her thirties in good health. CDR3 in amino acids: CASSPTDRNTIYF. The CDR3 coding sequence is TGTGCCAGCAGCCCTACCGACCGAAACACCATATATTTT.